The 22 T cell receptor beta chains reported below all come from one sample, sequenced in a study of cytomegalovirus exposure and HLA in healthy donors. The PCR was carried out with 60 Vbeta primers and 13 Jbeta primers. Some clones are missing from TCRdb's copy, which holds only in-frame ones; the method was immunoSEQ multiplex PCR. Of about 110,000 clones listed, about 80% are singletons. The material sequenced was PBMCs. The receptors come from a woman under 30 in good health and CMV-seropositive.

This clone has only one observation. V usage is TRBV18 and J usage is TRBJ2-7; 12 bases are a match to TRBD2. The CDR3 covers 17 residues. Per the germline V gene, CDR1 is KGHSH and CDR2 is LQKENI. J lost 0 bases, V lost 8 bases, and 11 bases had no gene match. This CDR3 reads CASTPASGRESSYEQYF. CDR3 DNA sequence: TGTGCCAGCACCCCGGCTAGCGGGAGGGAAAGCTCCTACGAGCAGTACTTC.

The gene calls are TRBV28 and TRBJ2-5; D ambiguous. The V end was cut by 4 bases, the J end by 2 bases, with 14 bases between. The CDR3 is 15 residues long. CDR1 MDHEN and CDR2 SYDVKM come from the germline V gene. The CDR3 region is CASSSLSGSQETQYF. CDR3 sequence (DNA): TGTGCCAGCAGTTCCCTTTCAGGTTCACAAGAGACCCAGTACTTC. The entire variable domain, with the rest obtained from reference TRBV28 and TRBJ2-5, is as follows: DVKVTQSSRYLVKRTGEKVFLECVQDMDHENMFWYRQDPGLGLRLIYFSYDVKMKEKGDIPEGYSVSREKKERFSLILESASTNQTSMYLCASSSLSGSQETQYFGPGTRLLVL.

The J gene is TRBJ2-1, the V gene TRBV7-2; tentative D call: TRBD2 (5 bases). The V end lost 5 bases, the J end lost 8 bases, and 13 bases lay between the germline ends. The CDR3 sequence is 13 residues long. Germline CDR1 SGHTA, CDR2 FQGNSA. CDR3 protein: CASSPGSSDEQFF. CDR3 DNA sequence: TGTGCCAGCAGCCCGGGGTCCTCGGATGAGCAGTTCTTC.

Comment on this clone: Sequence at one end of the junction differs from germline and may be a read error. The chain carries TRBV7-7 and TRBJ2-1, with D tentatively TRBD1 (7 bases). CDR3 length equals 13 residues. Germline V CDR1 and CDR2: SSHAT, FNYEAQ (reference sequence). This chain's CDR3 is CASSPSQGGRQFF. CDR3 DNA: TGTGCTAGCAGCCCGTCCCAGGGGGGCAGGCAGTTCTTC.

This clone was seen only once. CDR3 sequence reads: CASSPGSYSNYGYTF. CDR3 bases: TGTGCCAGCAGTCCCGGGTCTTACTCTAACTATGGCTACACCTTC. This chain connects TRBV6-6 to TRBJ1-2; the D is unclear. Germline V gene sequence: CDR1 MNHNY, CDR2 SVGAGI (reference sequence). CDR3 length: 15 residues. Trimming took off 5 bases at V and 0 bases at J, with 13 bases between the two ends.

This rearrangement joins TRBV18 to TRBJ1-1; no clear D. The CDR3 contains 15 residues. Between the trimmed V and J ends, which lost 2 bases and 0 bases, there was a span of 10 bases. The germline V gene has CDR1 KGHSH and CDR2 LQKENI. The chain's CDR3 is CASSPANSMNTEAFF. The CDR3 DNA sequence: TGTGCCAGCTCACCAGCGAACTCGATGAACACTGAAGCTTTCTTT.

The CDR3 DNA follows: TGTGCCTGGAGTTCGGGAGGTTTTGATGGCTACACCTTC. This codes for CAWSSGGFDGYTF. The chain employs TRBV30 and TRBJ1-2; D unclear. The V end lost 2 bases, the J end lost 6 bases, and 13 bases lay between the germline ends. CDR3 size: 13 residues. The V gene's germline CDR1 is GTSNPN and CDR2 SVGIG (reference sequence). Combining the CDR3 with reference TRBV30 and TRBJ1-2 gives the whole variable domain SQTIHQWPATLVQPVGSPLSLECTVEGTSNPNLYWYRQAAGRGLQLLFYSVGIGQISSEVPQNLSASRPQDRQFILSSKKLLLSDSGFYLCAWSSGGFDGYTFGSGTRLTVV.

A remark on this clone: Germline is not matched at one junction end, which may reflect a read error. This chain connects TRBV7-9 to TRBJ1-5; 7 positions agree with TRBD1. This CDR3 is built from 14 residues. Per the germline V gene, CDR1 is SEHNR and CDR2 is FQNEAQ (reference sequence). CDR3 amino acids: CSSSPGTGNQPQHF. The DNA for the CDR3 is TGTTCCAGCAGCCCCGGGACAGGCAATCAGCCCCAGCATTTT.

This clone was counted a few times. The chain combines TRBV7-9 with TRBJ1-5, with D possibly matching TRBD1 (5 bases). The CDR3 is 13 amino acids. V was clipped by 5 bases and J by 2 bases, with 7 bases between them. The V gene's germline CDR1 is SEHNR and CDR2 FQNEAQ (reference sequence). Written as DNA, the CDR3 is TGTGCCAGCAGCCAAGGGGGCAATCAGCCCCAGCATTTT. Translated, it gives CASSQGGNQPQHF.

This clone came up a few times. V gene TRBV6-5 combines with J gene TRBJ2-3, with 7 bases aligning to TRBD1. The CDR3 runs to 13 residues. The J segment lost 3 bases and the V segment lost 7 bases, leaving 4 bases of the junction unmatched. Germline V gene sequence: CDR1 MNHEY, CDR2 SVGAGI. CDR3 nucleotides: TGTGCCAGCAAGAGGGGGCATACAGATACGCAGTATTTT. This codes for CASKRGHTDTQYF.

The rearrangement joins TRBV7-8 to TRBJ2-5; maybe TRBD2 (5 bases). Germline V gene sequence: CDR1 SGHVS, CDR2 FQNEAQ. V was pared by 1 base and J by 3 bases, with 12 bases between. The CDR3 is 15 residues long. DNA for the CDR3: TGTGCCAGCAGCTTAGAATGGACGCGGGAAGAGACCCAGTACTTC. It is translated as CASSLEWTREETQYF.

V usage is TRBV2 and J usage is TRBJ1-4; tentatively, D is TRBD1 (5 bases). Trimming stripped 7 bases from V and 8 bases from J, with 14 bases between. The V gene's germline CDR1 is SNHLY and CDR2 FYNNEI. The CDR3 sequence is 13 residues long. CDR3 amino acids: CASNRMGGEKLFF. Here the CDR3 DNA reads TGTGCCAGCAACCGAATGGGGGGAGAAAAACTGTTTTTT.

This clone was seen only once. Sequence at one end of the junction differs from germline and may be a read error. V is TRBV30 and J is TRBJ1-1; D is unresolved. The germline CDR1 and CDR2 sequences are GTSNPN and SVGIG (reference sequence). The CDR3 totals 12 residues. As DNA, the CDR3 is TGTGCCTGGCAGGACTCGAACACTGAATCTTTCTTT. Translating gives CAWQDSNTESFF.

CDR3 region: CASSLQAGQETQYF. The DNA of the CDR3 is TGTGCCAGCAGCTTACAGGCAGGGCAAGAGACCCAGTACTTC. The V gene is TRBV7-3, the J gene TRBJ2-5; maybe TRBD1 (5 bases). CDR1 SGHTA and CDR2 FQGTGA come from the germline V gene. The CDR3 is 14 amino acids. Trimming took off 2 bases at V and 2 bases at J, with 9 bases between the two ends.

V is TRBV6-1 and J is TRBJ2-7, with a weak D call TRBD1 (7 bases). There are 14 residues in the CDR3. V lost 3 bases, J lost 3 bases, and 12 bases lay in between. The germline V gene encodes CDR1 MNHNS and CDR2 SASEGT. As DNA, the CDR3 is TGTGCCAGCAGTGACGGAGGGGGCCTCTACGAGCAGTACTTC. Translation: CASSDGGGLYEQYF.

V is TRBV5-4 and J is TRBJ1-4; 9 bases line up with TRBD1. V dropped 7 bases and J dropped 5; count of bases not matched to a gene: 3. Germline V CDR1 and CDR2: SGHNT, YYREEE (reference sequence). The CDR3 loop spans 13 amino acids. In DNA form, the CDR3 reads TGTGCCAGCGGACAGGGGAGGAATGAAAAACTGTTTTTT. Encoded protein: CASGQGRNEKLFF.

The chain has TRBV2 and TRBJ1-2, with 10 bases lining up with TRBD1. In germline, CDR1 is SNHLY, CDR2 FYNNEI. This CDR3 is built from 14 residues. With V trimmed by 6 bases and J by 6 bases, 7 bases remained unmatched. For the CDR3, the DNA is TGTGCCAGCAGCGCTGACAGGGGGCGGAATGGCTACACCTTC. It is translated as CASSADRGRNGYTF.

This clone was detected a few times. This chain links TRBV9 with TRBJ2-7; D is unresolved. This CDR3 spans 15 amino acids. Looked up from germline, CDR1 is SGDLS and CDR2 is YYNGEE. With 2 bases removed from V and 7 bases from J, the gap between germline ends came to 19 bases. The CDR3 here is CASSVGVTSLEEQYF. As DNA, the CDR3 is TGTGCCAGCAGCGTTGGAGTGACTTCCCTTGAGGAGCAGTACTTC. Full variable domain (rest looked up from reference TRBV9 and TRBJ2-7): DSGVTQTPKHLITATGQRVTLRCSPRSGDLSVYWYQQSLDQGLQFLIQYYNGEERAKGNILERFSAQQFPDLHSELNLSSLELGDSALYFCASSVGVTSLEEQYFGPGTRLTVT.

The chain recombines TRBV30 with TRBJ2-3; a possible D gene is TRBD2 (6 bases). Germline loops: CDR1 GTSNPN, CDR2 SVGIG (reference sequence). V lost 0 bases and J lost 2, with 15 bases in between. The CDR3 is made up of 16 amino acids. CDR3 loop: CAWSVDGGGITDTQYF. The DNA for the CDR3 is TGTGCCTGGAGTGTTGACGGAGGAGGGATCACAGATACGCAGTATTTT.

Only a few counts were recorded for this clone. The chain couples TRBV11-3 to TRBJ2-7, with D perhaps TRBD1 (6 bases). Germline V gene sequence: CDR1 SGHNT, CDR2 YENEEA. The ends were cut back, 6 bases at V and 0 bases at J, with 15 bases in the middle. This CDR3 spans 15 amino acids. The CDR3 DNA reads TGTGCCAGCAGGCCCAGAGGACAGTTCTCCTACGAGCAGTACTTC. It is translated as CASRPRGQFSYEQYF.

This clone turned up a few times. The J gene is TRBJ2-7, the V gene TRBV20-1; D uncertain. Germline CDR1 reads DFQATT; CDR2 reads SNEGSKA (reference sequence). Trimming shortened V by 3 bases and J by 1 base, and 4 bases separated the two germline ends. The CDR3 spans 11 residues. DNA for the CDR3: TGCAGTGCTAGTCGGTCCTACGAGCAGTACTTC. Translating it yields CSASRSYEQYF.

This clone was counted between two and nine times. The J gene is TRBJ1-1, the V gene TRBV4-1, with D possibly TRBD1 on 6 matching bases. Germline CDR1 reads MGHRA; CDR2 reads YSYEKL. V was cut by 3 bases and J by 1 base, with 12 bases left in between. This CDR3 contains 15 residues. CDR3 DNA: TGCGCCAGCAGCCAGAGGGGGAGCGGGAACACTGAAGCTTTCTTT. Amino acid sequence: CASSQRGSGNTEAFF.